This TCR beta chain comes out of a study of vaccination and CD4 T cells after COVID-19. The overall study: Median time from second vaccine dose to sampling was approximately 69 days (14 to 241). Overlapping SARS-CoV-2, HCoV-NL63, HCoV-OC43 and HCoV-229E spike peptides were used to stimulate cells.

Details on this clonotype: Its specificity is not known.

Treatment reported: roughly 10-day PBMC culture with coronavirus spike peptide pools or control peptides (ViraFEST assay). ViraFEST enlarged antigen-specific T cell populations with peptide pools and afterwards sequenced TCRs. Culture of 1.9 million or so PBMCs per well took place with around 10 IU/ml IL-2 and roughly 10 ug/ml peptide pools. Oncomine TCR Beta short-read sequencing was applied to DNA from cultured CD4+ T cells. TCRdb independently ran MiXCR on the PCR reads; one entry per CDR3 protein. The data show 15,000 to 20,000 distinct CDR3 sequences, 30% to 45% seen once. Germline V gene lookup returns CDR1 SGHNT and CDR2 YYREEE (reference sequence). CDR3 size: 15 residues. The J segment lost 6 bases and the V segment lost 4 bases, leaving 7 bases of the junction unmatched.

This TCR came from a human donor who had recovered from COVID-19. The chain links TRBV5-4 to TRBJ1-5, with TRBD1 identical over 10 bases. Sample: CD4+ T cells from blood, cultured in vitro. The CDR3 DNA reads TGTGCCAGCAGCCTTGACAGGGGGCATGGTCAGCCCCAGCATTTT. Protein sequence: CASSLDRGHGQPQHF.